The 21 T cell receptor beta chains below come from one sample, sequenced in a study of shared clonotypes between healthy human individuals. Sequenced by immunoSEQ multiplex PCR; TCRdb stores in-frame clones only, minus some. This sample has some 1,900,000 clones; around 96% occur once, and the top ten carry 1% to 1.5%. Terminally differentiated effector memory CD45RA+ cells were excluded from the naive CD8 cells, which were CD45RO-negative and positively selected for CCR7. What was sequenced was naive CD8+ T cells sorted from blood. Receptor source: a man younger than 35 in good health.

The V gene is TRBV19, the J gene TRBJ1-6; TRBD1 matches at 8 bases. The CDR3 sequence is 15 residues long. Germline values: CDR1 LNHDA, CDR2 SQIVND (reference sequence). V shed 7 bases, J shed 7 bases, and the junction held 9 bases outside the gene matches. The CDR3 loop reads CASMADREGNSPLHF. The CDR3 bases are TGTGCCAGTATGGCGGACAGGGAGGGAAATTCACCCCTCCACTTT.

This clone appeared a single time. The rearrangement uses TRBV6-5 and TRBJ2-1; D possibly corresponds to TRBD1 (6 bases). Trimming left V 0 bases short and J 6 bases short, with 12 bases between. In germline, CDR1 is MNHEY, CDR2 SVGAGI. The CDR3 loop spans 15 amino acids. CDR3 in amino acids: CASSYSKTGSNEQFF. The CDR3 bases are TGTGCCAGCAGTTACTCTAAAACAGGGTCCAATGAGCAGTTCTTC.

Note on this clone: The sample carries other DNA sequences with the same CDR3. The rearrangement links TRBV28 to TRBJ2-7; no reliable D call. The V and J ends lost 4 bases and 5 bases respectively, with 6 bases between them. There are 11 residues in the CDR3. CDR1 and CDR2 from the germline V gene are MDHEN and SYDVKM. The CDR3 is CASSSLDEQYF. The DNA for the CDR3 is TGTGCCAGCAGTTCCCTGGACGAGCAGTACTTC.

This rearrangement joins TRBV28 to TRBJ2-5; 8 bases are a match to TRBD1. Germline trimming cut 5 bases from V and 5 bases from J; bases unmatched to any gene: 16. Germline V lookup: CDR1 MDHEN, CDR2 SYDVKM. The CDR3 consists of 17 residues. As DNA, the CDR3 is TGTGCCAGCAGTCCTCGGACAGGGAAGCCGGGGAGGGAGACCCAGTACTTC. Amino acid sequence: CASSPRTGKPGRETQYF.

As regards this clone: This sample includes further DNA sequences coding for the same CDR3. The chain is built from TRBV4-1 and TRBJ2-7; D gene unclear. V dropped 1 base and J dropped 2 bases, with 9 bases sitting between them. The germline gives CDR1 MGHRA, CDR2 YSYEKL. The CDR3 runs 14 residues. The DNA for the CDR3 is TGCGCCAGCAGCCAAGTGGGTGGGACCTACGAGCAGTACTTC. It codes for CASSQVGGTYEQYF.

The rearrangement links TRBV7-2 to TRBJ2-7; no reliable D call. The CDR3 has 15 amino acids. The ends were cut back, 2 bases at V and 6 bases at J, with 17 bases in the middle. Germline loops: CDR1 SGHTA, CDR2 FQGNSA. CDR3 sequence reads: CASSLFEVVWGEQYF. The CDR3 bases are TGTGCCAGCAGCTTATTCGAGGTGGTCTGGGGCGAGCAGTACTTC. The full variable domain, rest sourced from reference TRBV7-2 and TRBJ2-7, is GAGVSQSPSNKVTEKGKDVELRCDPISGHTALYWYRQSLGQGLEFLIYFQGNSAPDKSGLPSDRFSAERTGGSVSTLTIQRTQQEDSAVYLCASSLFEVVWGEQYFGPGTRLTVT.

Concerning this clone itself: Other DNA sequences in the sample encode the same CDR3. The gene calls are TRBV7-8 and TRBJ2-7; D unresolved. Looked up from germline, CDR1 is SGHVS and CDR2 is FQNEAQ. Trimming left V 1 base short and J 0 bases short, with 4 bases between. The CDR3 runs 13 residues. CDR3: CASSLGDSYEQYF. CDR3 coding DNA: TGTGCCAGCAGCTTAGGCGACTCCTACGAGCAGTACTTC. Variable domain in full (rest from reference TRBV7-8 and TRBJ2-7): GAGVSQSPRYKVAKRGQDVALRCDPISGHVSLFWYQQALGQGPEFLTYFQNEAQLDKSGLPSDRFFAERPEGSVSTLKIQRTQQEDSAVYLCASSLGDSYEQYFGPGTRLTVT.

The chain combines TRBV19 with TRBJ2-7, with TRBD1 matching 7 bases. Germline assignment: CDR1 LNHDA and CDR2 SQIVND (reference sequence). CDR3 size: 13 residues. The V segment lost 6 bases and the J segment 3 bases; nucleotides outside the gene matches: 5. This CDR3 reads CASRLQGNYEQYF. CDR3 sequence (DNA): TGTGCCAGTAGACTACAGGGGAACTACGAGCAGTACTTC.

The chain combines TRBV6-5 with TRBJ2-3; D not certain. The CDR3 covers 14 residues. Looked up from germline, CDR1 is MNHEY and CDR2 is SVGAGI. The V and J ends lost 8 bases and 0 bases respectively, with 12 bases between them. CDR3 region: CASREWASTDTQYF. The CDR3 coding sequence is TGTGCCAGCCGTGAGTGGGCCAGCACAGATACGCAGTATTTT.

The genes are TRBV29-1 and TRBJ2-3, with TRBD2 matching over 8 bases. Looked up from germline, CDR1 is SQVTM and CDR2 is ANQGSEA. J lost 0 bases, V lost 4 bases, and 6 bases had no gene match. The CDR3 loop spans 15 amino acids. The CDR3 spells CSVVASGSSTDTQYF. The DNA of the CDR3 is TGCAGCGTTGTGGCTAGCGGGTCTAGCACAGATACGCAGTATTTT.

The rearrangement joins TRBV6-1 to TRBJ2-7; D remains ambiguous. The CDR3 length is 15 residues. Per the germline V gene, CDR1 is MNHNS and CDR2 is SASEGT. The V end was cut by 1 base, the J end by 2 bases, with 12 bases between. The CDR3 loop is CASSEGLNIAYEQYF. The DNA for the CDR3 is TGTGCCAGCAGTGAAGGCCTGAATATAGCCTACGAGCAGTACTTC.

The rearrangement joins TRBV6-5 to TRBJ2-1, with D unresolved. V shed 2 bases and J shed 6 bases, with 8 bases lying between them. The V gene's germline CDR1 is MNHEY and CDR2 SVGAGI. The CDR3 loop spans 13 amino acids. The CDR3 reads CASSYLESNEQFF. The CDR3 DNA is TGTGCCAGCAGTTACCTTGAGAGCAATGAGCAGTTCTTC.

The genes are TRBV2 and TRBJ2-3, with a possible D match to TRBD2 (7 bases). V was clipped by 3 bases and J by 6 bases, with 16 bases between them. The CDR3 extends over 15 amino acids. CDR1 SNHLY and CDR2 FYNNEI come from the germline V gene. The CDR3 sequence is CASSDGAGAADTQYF. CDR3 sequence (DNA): TGTGCCAGCAGTGATGGTGCGGGGGCCGCTGATACGCAGTATTTT.

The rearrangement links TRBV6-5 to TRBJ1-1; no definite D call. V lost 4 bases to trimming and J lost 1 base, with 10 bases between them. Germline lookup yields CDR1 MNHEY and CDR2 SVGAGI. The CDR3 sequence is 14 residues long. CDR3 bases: TGTGCCAGCAGTTCCATACCCGGGAACACTGAAGCTTTCTTT. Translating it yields CASSSIPGNTEAFF.

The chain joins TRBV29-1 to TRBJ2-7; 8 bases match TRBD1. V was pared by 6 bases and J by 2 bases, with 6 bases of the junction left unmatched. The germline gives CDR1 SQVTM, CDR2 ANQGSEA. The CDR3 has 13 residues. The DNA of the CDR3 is TGCAGCGTCTTTGAGGGACAGGCCTACGAGCAGTACTTC. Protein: CSVFEGQAYEQYF.

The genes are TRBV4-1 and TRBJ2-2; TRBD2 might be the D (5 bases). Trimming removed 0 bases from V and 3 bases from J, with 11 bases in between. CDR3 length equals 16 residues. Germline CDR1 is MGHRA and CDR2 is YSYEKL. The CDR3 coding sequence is TGCGCCAGCAGCCAAGAAATTGGAGGCTACACCGGGGAGCTGTTTTTT. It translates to CASSQEIGGYTGELFF.

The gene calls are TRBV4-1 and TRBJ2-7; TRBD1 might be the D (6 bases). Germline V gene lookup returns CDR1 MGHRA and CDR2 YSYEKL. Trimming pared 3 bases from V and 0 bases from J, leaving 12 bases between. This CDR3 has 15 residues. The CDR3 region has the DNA TGCGCCAGCAGCCAGGCCGAGGGGGACTCCTACGAGCAGTACTTC. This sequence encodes CASSQAEGDSYEQYF.

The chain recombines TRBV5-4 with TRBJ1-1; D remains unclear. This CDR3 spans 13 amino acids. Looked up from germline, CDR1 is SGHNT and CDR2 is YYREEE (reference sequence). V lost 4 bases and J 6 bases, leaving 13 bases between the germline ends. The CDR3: CASSATLDPEAFF. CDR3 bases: TGTGCCAGCAGCGCGACGCTGGACCCTGAAGCTTTCTTT.

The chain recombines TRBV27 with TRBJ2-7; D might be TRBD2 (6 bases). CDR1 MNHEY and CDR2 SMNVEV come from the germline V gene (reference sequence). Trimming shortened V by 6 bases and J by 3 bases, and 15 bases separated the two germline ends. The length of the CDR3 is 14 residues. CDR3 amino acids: CASRDRGYNYEQYF. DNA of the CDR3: TGTGCCAGCAGGGACCGGGGGTACAACTACGAGCAGTACTTC.

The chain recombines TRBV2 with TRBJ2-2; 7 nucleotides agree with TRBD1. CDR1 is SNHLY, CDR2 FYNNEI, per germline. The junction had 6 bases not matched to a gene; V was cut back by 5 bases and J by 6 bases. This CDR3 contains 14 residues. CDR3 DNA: TGTGCCAGCAGTCAGGGGCAGGGGGCCGGGGAGCTGTTTTTT. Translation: CASSQGQGAGELFF.

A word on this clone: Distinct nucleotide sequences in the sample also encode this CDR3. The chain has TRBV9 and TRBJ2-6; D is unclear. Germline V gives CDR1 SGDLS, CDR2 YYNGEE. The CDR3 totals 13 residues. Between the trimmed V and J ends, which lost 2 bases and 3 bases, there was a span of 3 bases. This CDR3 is CASSVFGANVLTF. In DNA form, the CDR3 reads TGTGCCAGCAGCGTCTTTGGGGCCAACGTCCTGACTTTC.